This T cell receptor (beta chain) emerged from a study of glioma-infiltrating T cells after dendritic cell vaccination. Noted time point: after dendritic cell vaccination, including at tumor progression/relapse. Clones were sequenced by immunoSEQ multiplex PCR, and TCRdb holds only the in-frame ones, with some missing. The sample holds roughly 60,000 clones, around 85% seen once. Specimen: blood, collected after dendritic cell vaccination. This TCR came from a human donor with glioblastoma.

CDR3 coding DNA: TGTGCCAGCAGTGATTATGATTCACCCCTCCACTTT. The encoded protein is CASSDYDSPLHF. This chain uses TRBV25-1 with TRBJ1-6, with D uncertain. The germline V gene has CDR1 MGHDK and CDR2 SYGVNS. Trimming took 3 bases from V and 8 from J, leaving 5 bases between them. CDR3 length equals 12 residues.